This T cell receptor beta chain was sequenced for a study of cytomegalovirus exposure and HLA in healthy donors. Study-level results: Presence/absence analyses rested on an assumption that sequencing depth was roughly uniform across donors. A later analysis, which compared TCR beta chains of equal frequency, found the HLA-associated ones more clonally expanded.

The study ran its PCR with 60 Vbeta and 13 Jbeta primers. Libraries were prepared by immunoSEQ multiplex PCR; TCRdb keeps only in-frame clonotypes and omits some of them. The repertoire has hundreds of thousands of clones, approximately 80% of them found once; the top ten carry around 1.4%. The CDR3 spans 17 residues. V dropped 1 base and J dropped 0 bases, with 13 bases sitting between them. Per germline, CDR1 LGHNA and CDR2 YSLEER. This clone turned up a few times. Its antigen is not identified. This TCR was sampled from a girl under 18 in good health and CMV-seronegative. The sequencing input was PBMCs. The genes are TRBV4-3 and TRBJ2-1; maybe TRBD2 (5 bases). The CDR3 spells CASSQAPGLTSYNEQFF. The CDR3 nucleotides read TGCGCCAGCAGCCAAGCCCCAGGACTTACCTCCTACAATGAGCAGTTCTTC.